This passage covers 30 T cell receptor beta chains from one sample sequenced in a study of blood T cell repertoires in COVID-19. Profiled with immunoSEQ multiplex PCR; TCRdb holds only in-frame clones, not every one. The repertoire holds fewer than 350,000 clones, with around nine tenths as singletons. The sequencing input was PBMCs or T cells enriched from blood (not recorded which). The receptors derive from a man aged 60-69 years who had recovered from COVID-19.

V is TRBV9 and J is TRBJ2-2; 8 bases map to TRBD1. This CDR3 region has 14 residues. CDR1 is SGDLS, CDR2 YYNGEE, per germline. V dropped 2 bases and J dropped 7; count of bases not matched to a gene: 4. The CDR3 sequence: CASSVRQGSGELFF. CDR3 DNA sequence: TGTGCCAGCAGCGTCAGACAGGGGAGCGGGGAGCTGTTTTTT.

This clone was seen a single time. The V gene is TRBV21-1, the J gene TRBJ1-5. TRBV21-1 is classified as a pseudogene. This CDR3 region has 19 residues. The CDR3 region is CASSKIRLAGRYSNQPQHF. As DNA, the CDR3 is TGTGCCAGCAGCAAAATTCGGTTGGCGGGACGGTACAGCAATCAGCCCCAGCATTTT.

CDR3 bases: TGTGCCAGCAGTTTAGGTTGGGCTAGCGCTTTCTCCTACGAGCAGTACTTC. This codes for CASSLGWASAFSYEQYF. The chain employs TRBV27 and TRBJ2-7, with a tentative D call TRBD2 (6 bases). The CDR3 sequence is 17 residues long. The germline V and J ends were trimmed by 2 bases and 0 bases, with 17 bases remaining between them. The germline CDR1 and CDR2 sequences are MNHEY and SMNVEV (reference sequence).

The rearrangement links TRBV29-1 to TRBJ2-3; 10 bases match TRBD2. Per the germline V gene, CDR1 is SQVTM and CDR2 is ANQGSEA. The CDR3 loop spans 18 amino acids. The junction had 15 bases not matched to a gene; V was cut back by 1 base and J by 5 bases. The CDR3 region is CSVEVGHGASGSRDTQYF. The CDR3 DNA reads TGCAGCGTTGAAGTCGGTCATGGGGCTAGCGGGAGTAGAGATACGCAGTATTTT.

This clone was seen once. V usage is TRBV5-1 and J usage is TRBJ1-1; 10 bases match TRBD1. The germline CDR1 and CDR2 sequences are SGHRS and YFSETQ. The CDR3 totals 15 residues. V dropped 4 bases and J dropped 5; count of bases not matched to a gene: 8. CDR3: CASSRSTGGETEAFF. Written as DNA, the CDR3 is TGCGCCAGCAGCCGCTCGACAGGGGGCGAGACTGAAGCTTTCTTT.

This clone was picked up one time. J is TRBJ2-7 and V is TRBV7-6; TRBD1 matches 7 bases. The germline V gene encodes CDR1 SGHVS and CDR2 FNYEAQ. V gave up 5 bases and J gave up 0 bases; unmatched junction bases: 7. This CDR3 is 15 amino acids long. This chain's CDR3 is CASSQGTVSSYEQYF. In DNA form, the CDR3 reads TGTGCCAGCAGCCAAGGGACAGTAAGCTCCTACGAGCAGTACTTC.

This clone has a single count. V usage is TRBV11-2 and J usage is TRBJ2-7; 8 bases fit TRBD2. Trimming removed 3 bases from V and 3 bases from J; junction bases left unmatched: 7. Germline loops: CDR1 SGHAT, CDR2 FQNNGV. The CDR3 contains 15 residues. As DNA, the CDR3 is TGTGCCAGCAGCTTGATCCCCGCGGGAGGCTACGAGCAGTACTTC. It translates to CASSLIPAGGYEQYF.

For this clone: Other DNA sequences from this sample encode an identical CDR3 as well. The J gene is TRBJ1-5, the V gene TRBV18; 7 bases fit TRBD1. The V gene's germline CDR1 is KGHSH and CDR2 LQKENI. The CDR3 sequence is 14 residues long. Germline trimming cut 4 bases from V and 0 bases from J; bases unmatched to any gene: 0. This chain's CDR3 is CASSQGASNQPQHF. As DNA, the CDR3 is TGTGCCAGCTCACAGGGGGCTAGCAATCAGCCCCAGCATTTT.

V gene TRBV6-5 combines with J gene TRBJ2-1; the D gene is possibly TRBD1 (6 bases). Between the trimmed V and J ends, which lost 6 bases and 6 bases, there was a span of 12 bases. Germline V gene data show CDR1 as MNHEY and CDR2 as SVGAGI. CDR3 length: 13 residues. The CDR3 bases are TGTGCCAGCAGGGGACAATTTCCCAATGAGCAGTTCTTC. It specifies CASRGQFPNEQFF.

The V call is TRBV6-5, the J call TRBJ1-2; maybe TRBD1 (6 bases). In germline, CDR1 is MNHEY, CDR2 SVGAGI. This CDR3 contains 14 residues. V lost 7 bases, J lost 3 bases, and 15 bases lay in between. The CDR3 DNA is TGTGCCAGCACCGGACAGTTCGTCGACTATGGCTACACCTTC. It is translated as CASTGQFVDYGYTF.

The rearrangement joins TRBV7-9 to TRBJ2-3, with 9 bases matching TRBD2. The CDR3 is 15 amino acids. The trim removed 5 bases at V and 2 bases at J, leaving 5 bases unmatched. Germline assignment: CDR1 SEHNR and CDR2 FQNEAQ (reference sequence). This chain's CDR3 is CASSPRLAVTDTQYF. The CDR3 DNA reads as TGTGCCAGCAGCCCACGACTAGCGGTCACAGATACGCAGTATTTT.

V usage is TRBV11-2 and J usage is TRBJ1-3, with TRBD1 identical over 12 bases. Unmatched junction bases numbered 13, after V lost 6 bases and J lost 1 base. The CDR3 spans 19 residues. Germline V lookup: CDR1 SGHAT, CDR2 FQNNGV. The CDR3 region has the DNA TGTGCCAGCAGGAGTTATTGGGGGACAGGGGGCATATCTGGAAACACCATATATTTT. Protein product: CASRSYWGTGGISGNTIYF.

The rearrangement joins TRBV28 to TRBJ2-1; 7 bases agree with TRBD2. Germline CDR1 MDHEN, CDR2 SYDVKM. The CDR3 loop spans 14 amino acids. This CDR3 is CASPSGGWNNEQFF. CDR3 DNA: TGTGCAAGCCCTAGCGGAGGCTGGAACAATGAGCAGTTCTTC.

This chain connects TRBV28 to TRBJ1-2; unclear D gene. CDR1 is MDHEN and CDR2 is SYDVKM in the germline V gene. Trimming left V 1 base short and J 8 bases short, with 8 bases between. The CDR3 runs to 12 residues. CDR3 bases: TGTGCCAGCAGTTTATACAGACAAGGCTACACCTTC. This codes for CASSLYRQGYTF.

The rearrangement uses TRBV5-4 and TRBJ2-2; TRBD2 matches 10 bases. The CDR3 is 15 amino acids. Germline lookup yields CDR1 SGHNT and CDR2 YYREEE (reference sequence). The J segment lost 6 bases and the V segment lost 0 bases, leaving 2 bases of the junction unmatched. CDR3 loop: CASSLALAGSGELFF. For the CDR3, the DNA is TGTGCCAGCAGCTTGGCACTAGCGGGATCCGGGGAGCTGTTTTTT.

V and J are TRBV3-1 (or the pseudogene TRBV3-2) and TRBJ2-1; TRBD1 matches at 8 bases. Germline V lookup: CDR1 LGHDT, CDR2 YNNKEL (reference sequence). The CDR3 totals 13 residues. Trimming cost V 4 bases and J 11 bases; bases outside gene matches: 7. In DNA, the CDR3 is TGTGCCAGCAGCCCGGCAGACAGGGGAAAGCAGTTCTTC. Translated, it gives CASSPADRGKQFF.

The rearrangement uses TRBV18 and TRBJ2-7; 7 bases line up with TRBD1. The V gene's germline CDR1 is KGHSH and CDR2 LQKENI. V was clipped by 5 bases and J by 5 bases; unmatched bases: 15. The CDR3 has 16 amino acids. CDR3 amino acids: CASSSLSGTASHEQYF. The CDR3 coding sequence is TGTGCCAGCTCATCCCTATCCGGGACAGCGTCTCACGAGCAGTACTTC.

CDR3 sequence reads: CASNNLGTGENYGYTF. The CDR3 region has the DNA TGTGCCAGCAACAACCTCGGGACAGGCGAAAACTATGGCTACACCTTC. The J gene is TRBJ1-2, the V gene TRBV5-6, with TRBD1 matching over 8 bases. V dropped 6 bases and J dropped 2; count of bases not matched to a gene: 12. Per germline, CDR1 SGHDT and CDR2 YYEEEE. CDR3 length equals 16 residues.

The rearrangement uses TRBV2 and TRBJ2-5; possible D gene TRBD1, 7 bases. The germline CDR1 and CDR2 sequences are SNHLY and FYNNEI. The germline V and J ends were trimmed by 5 bases and 4 bases, with 11 bases remaining between them. This CDR3 contains 13 residues. The CDR3 DNA is TGTGCCAGCAGTAGGCAGGGGGGAGAGACCCAGTACTTC. This translates into CASSRQGGETQYF. Supplemented by reference TRBV2 and TRBJ2-5, the full variable domain reads EPEVTQTPSHQVTQMGQEVILRCVPISNHLYFYWYRQILGQKVEFLVSFYNNEISEKSEIFDDQFSVERPDGSNFTLKIRSTKLEDSAMYFCASSRQGGETQYFGPGTRLLVL.

This sequence joins TRBV5-1 and TRBJ2-5; D not certain. CDR1 is SGHRS, CDR2 YFSETQ, per germline. The V end was cut by 1 base, the J end by 1 base, with 8 bases between. The CDR3 has 14 amino acids. The CDR3 loop reads CASSLMGIQETQYF. CDR3 nucleotides: TGCGCCAGCAGCTTGATGGGCATCCAAGAGACCCAGTACTTC. Together with reference TRBV5-1 and TRBJ2-5, the CDR3 gives the full variable domain: KAGVTQTPRYLIKTRGQQVTLSCSPISGHRSVSWYQQTPGQGLQFLFEYFSETQRNKGNFPGRFSGRQFSNSRSEMNVSTLELGDSALYLCASSLMGIQETQYFGPGTRLLVL.

This clone showed up just a few times. The rearrangement links TRBV4-1 to TRBJ2-7, with D possibly matching TRBD1 (6 bases). Germline lookup yields CDR1 MGHRA and CDR2 YSYEKL. This CDR3 spans 16 amino acids. The V and J ends lost 1 base and 1 base respectively, with 14 bases between them. For the CDR3, the DNA is TGCGCCAGCAGCCAAGGGGGGACAACTGTTTCCTACGAGCAGTACTTC. Protein product: CASSQGGTTVSYEQYF.

J is TRBJ1-1 and V is TRBV7-2; D not certain. The germline CDR1 and CDR2 sequences are SGHTA and FQGNSA. Trimming shortened V by 1 base and J by 2 bases, and 8 bases separated the two germline ends. This CDR3 spans 14 amino acids. The CDR3 region has the DNA TGTGCCAGCAGCTTAGATTACAGAAACACTGAAGCTTTCTTT. It translates to CASSLDYRNTEAFF.

This clone was seen once. V usage is TRBV6-5 and J usage is TRBJ1-2; 10 nucleotides align to TRBD1. The CDR3 runs 15 residues. CDR1 MNHEY and CDR2 SVGAGI come from the germline V gene. V dropped 2 bases and J dropped 6; count of bases not matched to a gene: 6. In DNA, the CDR3 is TGTGCCAGCAGTTACGGTCGACAGGGGGCGAATGGCTACACCTTC. Amino acid sequence: CASSYGRQGANGYTF.

The rearrangement uses TRBV7-9 and TRBJ2-5, with TRBD2 identical over 7 bases. CDR1 is SEHNR, CDR2 FQNEAQ, per germline (reference sequence). The CDR3 covers 14 residues. Trimming removed 5 bases from V and 3 bases from J; junction bases left unmatched: 6. In nucleotides, the CDR3 is TGTGCCAGCAGCCGAGGGGAGGGAGAAGAGACCCAGTACTTC. Translated: CASSRGEGEETQYF. The variable domain in full, completed from reference TRBV7-9 and TRBJ2-5, reads DTGVSQNPRHKITKRGQNVTFRCDPISEHNRLYWYRQTLGQGPEFLTYFQNEAQLEKSRLLSDRFSAERPKGSFSTLEIQRTEQGDSAMYLCASSRGEGEETQYFGPGTRLLVL.

The sample holds one count of this clone. The chain couples TRBV28 to TRBJ1-2, with D uncertain. The CDR3 loop spans 16 amino acids. Looked up from germline, CDR1 is MDHEN and CDR2 is SYDVKM. V was trimmed by 5 bases and J by 0 bases, leaving 16 bases between them. CDR3 DNA: TGTGCCAGCAGTAATCCCGGGATCTCTTCTAACTATGGCTACACCTTC. This encodes CASSNPGISSNYGYTF.

V usage is TRBV12-5 and J usage is TRBJ1-1; D is possibly TRBD1 (5 bases). The CDR3 has 13 amino acids. The V end lost 6 bases, the J end lost 1 base, and 9 bases lay between the germline ends. Germline assignment: CDR1 LGHNT and CDR2 FRNRAP. CDR3 region: CASGQTENTEAFF. The CDR3 region has the DNA TGTGCTAGTGGCCAGACAGAGAACACTGAAGCTTTCTTT.

CDR3 in DNA: TGTGCCAGCAGCTTGGTCAGGGCTTCACCCAATGGCTACACCTTC. Translating gives CASSLVRASPNGYTF. V is TRBV5-4 and J is TRBJ1-2, with D perhaps TRBD1 (5 bases). The CDR3 is 15 amino acids. CDR1 SGHNT and CDR2 YYREEE come from the germline V gene (reference sequence). V was pared by 0 bases and J by 6 bases, with 15 bases between.

The chain links TRBV2 to TRBJ2-2; 10 nucleotides match TRBD2. The junction had 3 bases not matched to a gene; V was cut back by 5 bases and J by 0 bases. This CDR3 is built from 16 residues. CDR1 and CDR2 from the germline V gene are SNHLY and FYNNEI. The CDR3 sequence is CASSTLAGANTGELFF. CDR3 coding DNA: TGTGCCAGCAGTACGCTAGCGGGAGCGAACACCGGGGAGCTGTTTTTT.

DNA of the CDR3: TGCGCCAGCAGCTGGTCCGGGACAGGGGGATCTGAAGCTTTCTTT. Its protein product is CASSWSGTGGSEAFF. J is TRBJ1-1 and V is TRBV5-1; the match to TRBD1 covers 11 bases. V lost 3 bases and J lost 6; bases outside the gene matches: 7. CDR1 is SGHRS and CDR2 is YFSETQ in the germline V gene. CDR3 size: 15 residues.

The gene calls are TRBV11-2 and TRBJ1-2; D ambiguous. The CDR3 contains 14 residues. The germline CDR1 and CDR2 sequences are SGHAT and FQNNGV. Trimming stripped 3 bases from V and 4 bases from J, with 12 bases between. CDR3 nucleotides: TGTGCCAGCAGCTTTACTAGGCCCAGCTATGGCTACACCTTC. It yields the protein CASSFTRPSYGYTF.